Given below is one TCR beta chain in context. What it binds is unknown. These data come from a study of T cells after yellow fever vaccination. General study results and limits: At around 96% for CD4 and 88% for CD8, most primary-vaccination clones showed up again after the booster.

MiXCR was run by TCRdb on the 5' RACE reads, yielding one entry per CDR3 protein. The sample lists some 550,000 distinct CDR3 sequences; 15% to 20% were seen once. The V gene's germline CDR1 is SGHRS and CDR2 YFSETQ. There are 14 residues in the CDR3. Trimming left V 0 bases short and J 5 bases short, with 12 bases between. The clonotype was recovered from a man younger than 45 who received the YFV17D yellow fever vaccine. The sample here was PBMCs, taken 15 days after the yellow fever booster vaccination. The V and J genes are TRBV5-1 and TRBJ2-7; tentatively, D is TRBD1 or TRBD2 (7 bases each). This CDR3 is CASSLARGGDEQYF. CDR3 nucleotide sequence: TGCGCCAGCAGCTTGGCCAGGGGGGGGGACGAGCAGTACTTC.